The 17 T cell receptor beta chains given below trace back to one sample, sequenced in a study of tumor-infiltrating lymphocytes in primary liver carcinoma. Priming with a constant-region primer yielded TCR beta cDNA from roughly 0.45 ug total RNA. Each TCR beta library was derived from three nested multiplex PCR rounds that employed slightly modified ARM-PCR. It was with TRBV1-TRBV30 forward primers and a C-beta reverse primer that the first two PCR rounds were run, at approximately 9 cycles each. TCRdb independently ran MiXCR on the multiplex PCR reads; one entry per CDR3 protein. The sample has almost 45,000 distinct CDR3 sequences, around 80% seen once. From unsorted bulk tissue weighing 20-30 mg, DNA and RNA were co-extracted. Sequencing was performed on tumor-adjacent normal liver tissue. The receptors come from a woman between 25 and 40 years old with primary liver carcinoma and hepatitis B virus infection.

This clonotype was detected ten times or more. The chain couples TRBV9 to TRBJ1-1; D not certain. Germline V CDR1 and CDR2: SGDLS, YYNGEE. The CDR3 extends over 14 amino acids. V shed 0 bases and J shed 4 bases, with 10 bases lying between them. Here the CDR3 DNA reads TGTGCCAGCAGCGTAGCCCACTCGGGCACTGAAGCTTTCTTT. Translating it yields CASSVAHSGTEAFF.

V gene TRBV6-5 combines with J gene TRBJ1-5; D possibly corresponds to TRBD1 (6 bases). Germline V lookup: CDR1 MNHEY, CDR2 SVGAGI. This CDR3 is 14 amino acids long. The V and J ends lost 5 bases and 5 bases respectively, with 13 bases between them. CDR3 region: CASSLGGCDQPQHF. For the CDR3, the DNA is TGTGCCAGCAGTCTAGGGGGGTGCGATCAGCCCCAGCATTTT.

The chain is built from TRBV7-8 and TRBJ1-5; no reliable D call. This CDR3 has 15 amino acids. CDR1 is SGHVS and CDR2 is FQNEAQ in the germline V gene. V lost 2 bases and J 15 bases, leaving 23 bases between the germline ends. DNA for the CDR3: TGTGCCAGCAGCTTAACGGGAGGAGAGTATCAGCCCGGGCATTTT. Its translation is CASSLTGGEYQPGHF.

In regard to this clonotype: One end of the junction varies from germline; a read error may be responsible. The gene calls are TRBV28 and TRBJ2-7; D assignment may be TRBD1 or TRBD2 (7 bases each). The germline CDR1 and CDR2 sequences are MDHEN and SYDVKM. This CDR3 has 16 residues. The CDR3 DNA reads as TGTGCCAGCAGTTTGGTTCAGCGGGACAGAGGCTCCGAGCGGTACTTC. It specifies CASSLVQRDRGSERYF.

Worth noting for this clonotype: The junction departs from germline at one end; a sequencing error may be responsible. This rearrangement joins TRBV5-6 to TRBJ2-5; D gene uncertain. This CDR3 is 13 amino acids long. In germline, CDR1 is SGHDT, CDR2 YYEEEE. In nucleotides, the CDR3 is TGTGTCAGCAGCCGGACCAGCCACGAGACCCAGTACTTC. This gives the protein CVSSRTSHETQYF.

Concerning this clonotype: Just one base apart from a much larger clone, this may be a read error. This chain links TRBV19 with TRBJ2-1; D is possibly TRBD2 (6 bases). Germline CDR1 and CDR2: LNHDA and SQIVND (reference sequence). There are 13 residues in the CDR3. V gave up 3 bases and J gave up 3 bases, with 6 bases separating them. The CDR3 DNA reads TGTGCCAGTAGTATGGGGGGCTACAATGAGCAGTTCTTC. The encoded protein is CASSMGGYNEQFF. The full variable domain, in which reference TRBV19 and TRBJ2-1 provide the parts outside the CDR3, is DGGITQSPKYLFRKEGQNVTLSCEQNLNHDAMYWYRQDPGQGLRLIYYSQIVNDFQKGDIAEGYSVSREKKESFPLTVTSAQKNPTAFYLCASSMGGYNEQFFGPGTRLTVL.

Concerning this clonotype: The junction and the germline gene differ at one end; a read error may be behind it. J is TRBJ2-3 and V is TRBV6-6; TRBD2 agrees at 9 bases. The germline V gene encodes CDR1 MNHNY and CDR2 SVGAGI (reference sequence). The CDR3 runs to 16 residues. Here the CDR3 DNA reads TGTGCCAGCAGTTTTACTTCCGGGACTAGCCTAGATACGCATTATTTT. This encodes CASSFTSGTSLDTHYF.

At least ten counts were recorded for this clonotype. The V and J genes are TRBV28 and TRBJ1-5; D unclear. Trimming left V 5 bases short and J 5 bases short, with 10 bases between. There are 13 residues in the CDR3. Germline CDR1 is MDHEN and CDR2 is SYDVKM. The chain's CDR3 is CASSRRPDQPQHF. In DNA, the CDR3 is TGTGCCAGCAGTAGGCGGCCCGATCAGCCCCAGCATTTT.

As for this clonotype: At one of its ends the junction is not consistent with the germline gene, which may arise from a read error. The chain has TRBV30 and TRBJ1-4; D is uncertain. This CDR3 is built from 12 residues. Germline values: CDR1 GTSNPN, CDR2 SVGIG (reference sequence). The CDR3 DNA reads TGTGCCTGGAGCGTCCGTCGGGGAAAATTGTTTTTT. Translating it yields CAWSVRRGKLFF.

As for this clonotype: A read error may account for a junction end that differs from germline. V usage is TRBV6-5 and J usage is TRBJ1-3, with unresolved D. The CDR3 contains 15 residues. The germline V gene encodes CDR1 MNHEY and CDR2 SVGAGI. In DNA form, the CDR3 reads TGTGCCAGCAGTTACTCGGCAGTCTCTGGAAACACCATATGTTTT. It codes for CASSYSAVSGNTICF.

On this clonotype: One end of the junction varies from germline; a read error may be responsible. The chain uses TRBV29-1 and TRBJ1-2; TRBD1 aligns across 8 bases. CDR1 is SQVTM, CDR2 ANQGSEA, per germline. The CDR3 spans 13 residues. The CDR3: CSGEQGGNYDYTF. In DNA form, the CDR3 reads TGCAGCGGAGAACAGGGGGGGAACTATGACTACACCTTC.

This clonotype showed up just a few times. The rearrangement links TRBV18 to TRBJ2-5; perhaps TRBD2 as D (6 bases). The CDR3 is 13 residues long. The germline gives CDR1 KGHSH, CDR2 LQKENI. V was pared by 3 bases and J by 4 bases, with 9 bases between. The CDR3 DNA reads TGTGCCAGCTCACCGGGACTCGGAGAGACCCAGTACTTC. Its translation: CASSPGLGETQYF.

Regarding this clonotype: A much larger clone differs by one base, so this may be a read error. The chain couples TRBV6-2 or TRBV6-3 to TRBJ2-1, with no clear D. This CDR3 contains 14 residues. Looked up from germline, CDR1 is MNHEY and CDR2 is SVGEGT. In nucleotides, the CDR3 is TGTGTCAGCAGCCACGGTCGTGCGAGCAATGAGCAGTTCTTC. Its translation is CVSSHGRASNEQFF.

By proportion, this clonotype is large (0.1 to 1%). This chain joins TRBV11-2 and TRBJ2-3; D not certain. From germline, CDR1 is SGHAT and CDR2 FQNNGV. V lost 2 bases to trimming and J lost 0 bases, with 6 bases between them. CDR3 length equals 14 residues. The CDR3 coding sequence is TGTGCCAGCAGCTTACCAGTGAGCACAGATACGCAGTATTTT. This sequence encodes CASSLPVSTDTQYF.

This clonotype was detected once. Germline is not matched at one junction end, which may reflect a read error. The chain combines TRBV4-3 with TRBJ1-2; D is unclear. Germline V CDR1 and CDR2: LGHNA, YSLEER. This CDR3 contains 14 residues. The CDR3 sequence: CTRSAELEIYGYTF. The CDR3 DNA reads TGCACCAGAAGCGCTGAGTTGGAGATCTATGGATACACCTTC.

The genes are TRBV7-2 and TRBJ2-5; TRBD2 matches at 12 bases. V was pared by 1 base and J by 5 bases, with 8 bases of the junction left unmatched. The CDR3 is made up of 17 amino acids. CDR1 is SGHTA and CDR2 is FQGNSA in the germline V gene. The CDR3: CASSLGLTSGRWETQYF. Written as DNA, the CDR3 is TGTGCCAGCAGCTTAGGTTTGACTAGCGGGAGATGGGAGACCCAGTACTTC.

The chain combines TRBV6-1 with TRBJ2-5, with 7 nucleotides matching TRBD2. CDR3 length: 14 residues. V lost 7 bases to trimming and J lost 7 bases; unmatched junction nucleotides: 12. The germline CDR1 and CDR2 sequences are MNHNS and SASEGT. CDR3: CASTGLLLGVTQYF. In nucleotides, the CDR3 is TGTGCCAGCACGGGACTATTACTTGGGGTGACCCAGTACTTC.